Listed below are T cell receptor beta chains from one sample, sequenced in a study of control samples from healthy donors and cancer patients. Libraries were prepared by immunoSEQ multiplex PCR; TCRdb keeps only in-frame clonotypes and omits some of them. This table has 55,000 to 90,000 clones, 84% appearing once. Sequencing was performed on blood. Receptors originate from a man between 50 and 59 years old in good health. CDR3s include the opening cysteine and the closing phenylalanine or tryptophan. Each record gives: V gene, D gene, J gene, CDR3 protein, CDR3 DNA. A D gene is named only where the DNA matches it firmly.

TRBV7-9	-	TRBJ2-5	CASSFQETQYF	TGTGCCAGCAGCTTCCAAGAGACCCAGTACTTC
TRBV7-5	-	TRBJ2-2	CARSPLAGVETGELFF	TGTGCCAGAAGCCCACTAGCGGGAGTCGAGACCGGGGAGCTGTTTTTT
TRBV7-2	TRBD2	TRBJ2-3	CASSYTSGRGGGDTQYF	TGTGCCAGCAGCTATACTAGCGGGAGGGGTGGAGGGGATACGCAGTATTTT
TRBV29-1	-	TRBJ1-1	CSVGGTFTEAFF	TGCAGCGTTGGGGGGACCTTCACTGAAGCTTTCTTT
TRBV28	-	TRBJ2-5	CASSGLRGQETQYF	TGTGCCAGCAGCGGCCTGAGAGGCCAAGAGACCCAGTACTTC
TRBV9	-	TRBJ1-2	CASSTPAGGYTF	TGTGCCAGCAGCACCCCCGCCGGTGGCTACACCTTC
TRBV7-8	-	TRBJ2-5	CASSLSRRASPQETQYF	TGTGCCAGCAGCTTAAGTCGGCGAGCTAGTCCACAAGAGACCCAGTACTTC
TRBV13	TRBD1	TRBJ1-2	CASSSQGGSGYTF	TGTGCCAGCAGCTCCCAAGGGGGCAGTGGCTACACCTTC
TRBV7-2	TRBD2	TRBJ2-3	CASSLDLAGNTDTQYF	TGTGCCAGCAGCTTAGACCTAGCGGGGAACACAGATACGCAGTATTTT
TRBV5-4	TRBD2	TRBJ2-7	CASSLGLAADEQYF	TGTGCCAGCAGCTTGGGACTAGCGGCGGACGAGCAGTACTTC
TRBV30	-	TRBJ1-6	CAYKTTGNSPLHF	TGTGCCTACAAGACCACGGGAAATTCACCCCTCCACTTT